This T cell receptor (beta chain) was captured in a study of PD-L1 blockade in urothelial cancer. Study details: Patients with male sex and bladder-origin urothelial cancer accounted for about 85% of the roughly 30 enrolled. Patients previously received 0 to 3 chemotherapy regimens. Blood analysis occurred 3 weeks (second dose) and 6 weeks after treatment start.

A single count supports this clone. Sample time point: peripheral blood 6 weeks after treatment start. Method: immunoSEQ multiplex PCR; TCRdb's copy keeps in-frame clones and lacks some. The sample comprises tens of thousands of clones, 86% of which are singletons, and 8.5% to 12% rests with the top ten. The ends were cut back, 0 bases at V and 8 bases at J, with 20 bases in the middle. This CDR3 has 17 residues. Germline assignment: CDR1 MGHRA and CDR2 YSYEKL. This TCR derives from a man between 60 and 75 years old with urothelial cancer. The chain combines TRBV4-1 with TRBJ1-5; D is uncertain. This specimen consisted of PBMCs, obtained around atezolizumab (anti-PD-L1) treatment. This chain's CDR3 is CASSQDVLASGDEPQHF. The CDR3 bases are TGCGCCAGCAGCCAAGACGTCCTTGCCTCCGGGGATGAGCCCCAGCATTTT.